The entry below gives a single T cell receptor beta chain sequence along with its context. The antigen remains undetermined. Expressed TCRB transcripts were sequenced because the isolated RNA had all been reverse transcribed beforehand. Clones were sequenced by immunoSEQ multiplex PCR, and TCRdb holds only the in-frame ones, with some missing. The sample lists some 270,000 clones; about a tenth were seen once. This record comes from a study of beta chain features in type 1 diabetes. Germline values: CDR1 SQVTM, CDR2 ANQGSEA. The CDR3 has 14 amino acids. Trimming took off 4 bases at V and 2 bases at J, with 14 bases between the two ends. General observations from the study: A moderate, significant TCRB CDR3 shortening appeared in type 1 diabetes across four CD4+ subsets. Patients' naive, central memory and regulatory TCRB repertoires appeared more alike than those of healthy donors.

Sample: naive CD4+ T cells from blood. The rearrangement links TRBV29-1 to TRBJ2-5; the D gene is possibly TRBD2 (6 bases). The source of this sequence is a young man with type 1 diabetes. This CDR3 is CSVGGASDQETQYF. In nucleotides, the CDR3 is TGCAGCGTTGGTGGGGCTAGCGATCAAGAGACCCAGTACTTC.